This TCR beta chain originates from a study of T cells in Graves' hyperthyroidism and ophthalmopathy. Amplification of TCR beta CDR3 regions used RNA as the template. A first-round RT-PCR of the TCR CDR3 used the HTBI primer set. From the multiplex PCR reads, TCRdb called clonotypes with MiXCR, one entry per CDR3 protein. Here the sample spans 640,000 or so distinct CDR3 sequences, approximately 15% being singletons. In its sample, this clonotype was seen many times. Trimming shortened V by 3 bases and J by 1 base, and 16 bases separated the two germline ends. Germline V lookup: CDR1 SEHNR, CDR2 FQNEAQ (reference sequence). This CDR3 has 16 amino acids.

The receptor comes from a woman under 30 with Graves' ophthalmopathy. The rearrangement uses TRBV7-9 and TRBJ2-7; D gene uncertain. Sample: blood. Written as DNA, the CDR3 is TGTGCCAGCAGCTTTCACCGCGGAGACGGATCCTACGAGCAGTACTTC. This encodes CASSFHRGDGSYEQYF.